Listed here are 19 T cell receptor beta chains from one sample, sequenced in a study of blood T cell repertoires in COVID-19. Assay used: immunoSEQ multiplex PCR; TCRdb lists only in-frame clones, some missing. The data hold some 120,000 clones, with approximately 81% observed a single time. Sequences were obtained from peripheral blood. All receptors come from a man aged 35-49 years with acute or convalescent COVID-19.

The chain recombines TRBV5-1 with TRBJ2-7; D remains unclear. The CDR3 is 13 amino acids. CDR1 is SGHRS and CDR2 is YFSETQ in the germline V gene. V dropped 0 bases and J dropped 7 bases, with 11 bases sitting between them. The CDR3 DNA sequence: TGCGCCAGCAGCTTGGGGTGGGCAGCAGAGCAGTACTTC. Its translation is CASSLGWAAEQYF. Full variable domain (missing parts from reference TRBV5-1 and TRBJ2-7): KAGVTQTPRYLIKTRGQQVTLSCSPISGHRSVSWYQQTPGQGLQFLFEYFSETQRNKGNFPGRFSGRQFSNSRSEMNVSTLELGDSALYLCASSLGWAAEQYFGPGTRLTVT.

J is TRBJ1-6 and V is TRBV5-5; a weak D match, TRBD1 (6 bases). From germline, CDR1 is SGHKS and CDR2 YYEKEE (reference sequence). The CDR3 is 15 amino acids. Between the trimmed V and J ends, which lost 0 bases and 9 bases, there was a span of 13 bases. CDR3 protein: CASSLAVGGSSPLHF. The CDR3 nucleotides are TGTGCCAGCAGCTTGGCGGTTGGGGGCTCTTCACCCCTCCACTTT.

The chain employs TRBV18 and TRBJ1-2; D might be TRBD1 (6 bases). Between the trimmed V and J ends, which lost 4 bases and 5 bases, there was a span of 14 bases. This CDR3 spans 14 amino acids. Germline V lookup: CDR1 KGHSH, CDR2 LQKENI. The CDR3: CASSLDTGRYGYTF. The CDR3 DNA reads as TGTGCCAGCTCACTTGACACAGGGCGATATGGCTACACCTTC.

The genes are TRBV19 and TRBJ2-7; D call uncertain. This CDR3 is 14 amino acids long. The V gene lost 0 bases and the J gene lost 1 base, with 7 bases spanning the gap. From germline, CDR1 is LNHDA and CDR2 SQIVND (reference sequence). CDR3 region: CASSIEAGSYEQYF. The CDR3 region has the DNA TGTGCCAGTAGTATAGAAGCAGGATCCTACGAGCAGTACTTC. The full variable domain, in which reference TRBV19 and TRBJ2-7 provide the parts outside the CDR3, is DGGITQSPKYLFRKEGQNVTLSCEQNLNHDAMYWYRQDPGQGLRLIYYSQIVNDFQKGDIAEGYSVSREKKESFPLTVTSAQKNPTAFYLCASSIEAGSYEQYFGPGTRLTVT.

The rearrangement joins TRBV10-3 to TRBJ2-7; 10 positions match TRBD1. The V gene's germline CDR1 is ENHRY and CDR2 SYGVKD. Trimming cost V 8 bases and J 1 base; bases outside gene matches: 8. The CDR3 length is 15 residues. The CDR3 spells CAIASGTGASYEQYF. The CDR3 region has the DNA TGTGCCATCGCCTCCGGGACAGGGGCTTCCTACGAGCAGTACTTC.

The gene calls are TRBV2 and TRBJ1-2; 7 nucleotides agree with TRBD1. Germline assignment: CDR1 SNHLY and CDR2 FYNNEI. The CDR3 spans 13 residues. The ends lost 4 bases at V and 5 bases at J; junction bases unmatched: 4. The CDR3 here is CASSADRVYGYTF. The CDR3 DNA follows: TGTGCCAGCAGTGCCGACAGGGTATATGGCTACACCTTC. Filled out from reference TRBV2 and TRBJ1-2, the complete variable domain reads EPEVTQTPSHQVTQMGQEVILRCVPISNHLYFYWYRQILGQKVEFLVSFYNNEISEKSEIFDDQFSVERPDGSNFTLKIRSTKLEDSAMYFCASSADRVYGYTFGSGTRLTVV.

CDR3 protein: CASTLDRYNSPLHF. The CDR3 coding sequence is TGTGCCAGCACCCTGGACAGGTATAATTCACCCCTCCACTTT. The V and J genes are TRBV28 and TRBJ1-6, with 7 nucleotides matching TRBD1. The junction had 4 bases not matched to a gene; V was cut back by 7 bases and J by 4 bases. The CDR3 is made up of 14 amino acids. The germline CDR1 and CDR2 sequences are MDHEN and SYDVKM.

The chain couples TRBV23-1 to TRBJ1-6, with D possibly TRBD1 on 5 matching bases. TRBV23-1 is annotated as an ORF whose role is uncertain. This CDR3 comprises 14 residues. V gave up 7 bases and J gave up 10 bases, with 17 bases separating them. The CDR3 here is CASILAGRFSPLHF. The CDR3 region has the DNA TGCGCCAGCATACTGGCAGGGCGTTTCTCACCCCTCCACTTT.

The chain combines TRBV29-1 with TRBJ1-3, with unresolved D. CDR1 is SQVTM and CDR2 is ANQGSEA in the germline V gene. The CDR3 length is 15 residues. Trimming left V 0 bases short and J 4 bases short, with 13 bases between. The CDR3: CSVEDREAAGNTIYF. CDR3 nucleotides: TGCAGCGTTGAAGATCGGGAGGCTGCGGGAAACACCATATATTTT.

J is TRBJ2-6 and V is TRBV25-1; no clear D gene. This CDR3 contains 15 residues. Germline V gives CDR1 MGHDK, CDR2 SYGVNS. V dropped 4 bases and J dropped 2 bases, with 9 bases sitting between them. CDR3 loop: CASSVQTAGANVLTF. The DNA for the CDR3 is TGTGCCAGCAGTGTACAGACCGCTGGGGCCAACGTCCTGACTTTC.

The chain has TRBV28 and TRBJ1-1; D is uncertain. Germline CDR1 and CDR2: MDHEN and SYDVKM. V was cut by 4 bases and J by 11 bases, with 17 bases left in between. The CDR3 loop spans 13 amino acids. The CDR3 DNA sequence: TGTGCCAGCAGTTCAAGACTTCCCCAGAGGGCTTTCTTT. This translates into CASSSRLPQRAFF.

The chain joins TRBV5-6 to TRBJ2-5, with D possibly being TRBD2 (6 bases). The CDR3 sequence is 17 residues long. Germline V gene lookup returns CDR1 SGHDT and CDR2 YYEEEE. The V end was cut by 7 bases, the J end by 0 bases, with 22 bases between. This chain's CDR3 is CASAQEGKIRYQETQYF. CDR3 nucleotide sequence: TGTGCCAGCGCCCAGGAGGGGAAAATAAGGTACCAAGAGACCCAGTACTTC.

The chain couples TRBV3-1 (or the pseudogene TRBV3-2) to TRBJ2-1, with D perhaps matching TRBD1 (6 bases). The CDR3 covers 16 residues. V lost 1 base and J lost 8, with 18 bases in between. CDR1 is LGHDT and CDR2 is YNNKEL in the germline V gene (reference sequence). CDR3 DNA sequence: TGTGCCAGCAGCCAAGGATCGGCAAGCAGGGGCGATGAGCAGTTCTTC. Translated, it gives CASSQGSASRGDEQFF.

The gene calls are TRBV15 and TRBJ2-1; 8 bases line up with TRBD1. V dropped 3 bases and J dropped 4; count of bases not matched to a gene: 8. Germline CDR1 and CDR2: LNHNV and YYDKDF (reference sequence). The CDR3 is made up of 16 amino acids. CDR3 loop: CATSREDRAGYNEQFF. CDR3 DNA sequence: TGTGCCACCAGCAGGGAGGACAGGGCAGGATACAATGAGCAGTTCTTC.

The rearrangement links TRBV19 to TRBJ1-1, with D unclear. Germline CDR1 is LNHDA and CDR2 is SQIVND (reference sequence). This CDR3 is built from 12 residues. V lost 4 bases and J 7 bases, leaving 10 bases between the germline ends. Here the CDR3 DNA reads TGTGCCAGTAGTAGGTCAGGCTTTGAAGCTTTCTTT. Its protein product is CASSRSGFEAFF. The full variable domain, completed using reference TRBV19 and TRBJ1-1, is DGGITQSPKYLFRKEGQNVTLSCEQNLNHDAMYWYRQDPGQGLRLIYYSQIVNDFQKGDIAEGYSVSREKKESFPLTVTSAQKNPTAFYLCASSRSGFEAFFGQGTRLTVV.

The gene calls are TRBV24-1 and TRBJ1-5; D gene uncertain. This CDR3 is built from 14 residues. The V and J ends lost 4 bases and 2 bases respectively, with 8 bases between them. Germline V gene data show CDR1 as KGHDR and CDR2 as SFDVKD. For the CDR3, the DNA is TGTGCCACCAGTGAGTCTACGGGCAATCAGCCCCAGCATTTT. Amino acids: CATSESTGNQPQHF.

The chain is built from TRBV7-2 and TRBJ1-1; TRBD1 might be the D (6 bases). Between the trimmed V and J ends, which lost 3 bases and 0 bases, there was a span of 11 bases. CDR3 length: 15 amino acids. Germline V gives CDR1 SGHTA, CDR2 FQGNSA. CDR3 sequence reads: CASSLGGQLNTEAFF. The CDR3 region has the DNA TGTGCCAGCAGCTTGGGGGGGCAGTTGAACACTGAAGCTTTCTTT.

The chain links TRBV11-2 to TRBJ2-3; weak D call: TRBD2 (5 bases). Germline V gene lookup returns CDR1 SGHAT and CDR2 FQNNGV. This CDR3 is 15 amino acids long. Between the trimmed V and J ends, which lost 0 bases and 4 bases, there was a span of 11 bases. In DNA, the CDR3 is TGTGCCAGCAGCTTAGATCTTACTAGTGCAGATACGCAGTATTTT. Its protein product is CASSLDLTSADTQYF.

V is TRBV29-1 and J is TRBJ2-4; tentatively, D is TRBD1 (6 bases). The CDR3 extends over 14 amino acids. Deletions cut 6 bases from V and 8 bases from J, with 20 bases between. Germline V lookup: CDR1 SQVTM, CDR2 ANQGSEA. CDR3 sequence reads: CSVSKTGLQDIQYF. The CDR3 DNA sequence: TGCAGCGTGTCGAAGACAGGCCTGCAAGACATTCAGTACTTC.